The clone carrying this T cell receptor (beta chain) was found many times. These data belong to a study of identical twins. TCRdb fed the 5' RACE reads into MiXCR, producing one record per CDR3 protein. The data contain 1.5 million to 2 million distinct CDR3 sequences, 32% of them seen just once; the ten biggest clones take up approximately 0.25%. The trim removed 2 bases at V and 5 bases at J, leaving 11 bases unmatched. Germline-derived CDR1 and CDR2 are LGHNA and YNFKEQ. The CDR3 sequence is 16 residues long. The V call is TRBV4-2, the J call TRBJ1-2; 7 nucleotides match TRBD1. Sequenced material: cord blood. The receptor was isolated from a newborn girl in good health. The DNA for the CDR3 is TGTGCCAGCAGCCAATCAGGGGGGGACCCCGCGTATGGCTACACCTTC. Its protein product is CASSQSGGDPAYGYTF.